One and the same sample provided the 16 T cell receptor beta chains below, sequenced in a study of control samples from healthy donors and cancer patients. Profiled with immunoSEQ multiplex PCR; TCRdb holds only in-frame clones, not every one. The data hold about 160,000 clones, with over 85% observed a single time. Sequenced input: blood. The receptors originated from a woman aged 35 to 49 in good health.

This clone was counted once. The CDR3 region is CASSEQGSNQPQHF. As DNA, the CDR3 is TGTGCCAGCAGTGAGCAGGGTAGCAATCAGCCCCAGCATTTT. The chain is built from TRBV2 and TRBJ1-5; TRBD1 might be the D (5 bases). CDR3 length equals 14 residues. Germline loops: CDR1 SNHLY, CDR2 FYNNEI. V lost 3 bases and J lost 0, with 6 bases in between.

This sequence joins TRBV4-2 and TRBJ1-4; D gene ambiguous. Trimming removed 0 bases from V and 6 bases from J, with 11 bases in between. The CDR3 has 15 residues. The germline CDR1 and CDR2 sequences are LGHNA and YNFKEQ. CDR3 residues: CASSQESYSDEKLFF. DNA of the CDR3: TGTGCCAGCAGCCAAGAAAGTTACAGTGATGAAAAACTGTTTTTT.

V is TRBV11-3 and J is TRBJ2-5, with D unresolved. This CDR3 is built from 13 residues. Germline CDR1 is SGHNT and CDR2 is YENEEA. Trimming stripped 6 bases from V and 2 bases from J, with 10 bases between. CDR3 coding DNA: TGTGCCAGCAGTAGCCAGCCTCAAGAGACCCAGTACTTC. Its translation is CASSSQPQETQYF.

This chain links TRBV11-2 with TRBJ2-1, with D possibly called TRBD1 or TRBD2 (5 bases each). The CDR3 extends over 18 amino acids. The V end lost 1 base, the J end lost 5 bases, and 21 bases lay between the germline ends. Germline values: CDR1 SGHAT, CDR2 FQNNGV. The CDR3 protein is CASSLGGLSVRPNNEQFF. CDR3 DNA sequence: TGTGCCAGCAGCTTAGGGGGGTTGAGCGTTCGACCCAACAATGAGCAGTTCTTC.

The V and J genes are TRBV7-3 and TRBJ2-3; no clear D gene. Germline CDR1 is SGHTA and CDR2 is FQGTGA. The CDR3 spans 15 residues. V was shortened by 4 bases and J by 0 bases, with 11 bases between the two germline ends. The CDR3 loop is CASSSLAASTDTQYF. The CDR3 nucleotides read TGTGCCAGCAGCTCTCTCGCGGCAAGCACAGATACGCAGTATTTT. Full variable domain (remainder filled in from reference TRBV7-3 and TRBJ2-3): GAGVSQTPSNKVTEKGKYVELRCDPISGHTALYWYRQSLGQGPEFLIYFQGTGAADDSGLPNDRFFAVRPEGSVSTLKIQRTERGDSAVYLCASSSLAASTDTQYFGPGTRLTVL.

This chain's CDR3 is CASSQDGRSGYTF. The CDR3 DNA is TGCGCCAGCAGCCAAGATGGCCGGTCGGGCTACACCTTC. This chain joins TRBV4-3 and TRBJ1-2; D is unclear. The length of the CDR3 is 13 residues. The V end lost 0 bases, the J end lost 8 bases, and 10 bases lay between the germline ends. CDR1 and CDR2 (germline): LGHNA, YSLEER.

This chain uses TRBV15 with TRBJ1-5; weak D call: TRBD1 (5 bases). Germline V CDR1 and CDR2: LNHNV, YYDKDF (reference sequence). V was clipped by 5 bases and J by 11 bases, with 13 bases between them. This CDR3 has 12 amino acids. This CDR3 reads CATSASGKAQHF. The CDR3 DNA reads as TGTGCCACCAGCGCGTCAGGGAAGGCCCAGCATTTT.

The chain links TRBV7-2 to TRBJ1-6; 9 bases fit TRBD1. Germline CDR1 SGHTA, CDR2 FQGNSA. V was pared by 1 base and J by 8 bases, with 3 bases of the junction left unmatched. The CDR3 is 15 amino acids. The CDR3 DNA follows: TGTGCCAGCAGCTTAGGGGACAGGGTTTATTCACCCCTCCACTTT. It specifies CASSLGDRVYSPLHF.

The V gene is TRBV5-4, the J gene TRBJ2-2; D gene ambiguous. Trimming removed 2 bases at V and 9 bases at J, with 5 bases between. This CDR3 region has 11 residues. Germline CDR1 and CDR2: SGHNT and YYREEE (reference sequence). The CDR3 loop is CASSFRRELFF. The CDR3 DNA follows: TGTGCCAGCAGCTTTAGAAGGGAGCTGTTTTTT.

The chain joins TRBV7-2 to TRBJ2-2; unclear D gene. The germline gives CDR1 SGHTA, CDR2 FQGNSA. CDR3 length: 14 residues. Trimming took 2 bases from V and 1 from J, leaving 5 bases between them. The CDR3 DNA follows: TGTGCCAGCAGCTTATTTAAGAACACCGGGGAGCTGTTTTTT. This encodes CASSLFKNTGELFF.

The chain employs TRBV5-4 and TRBJ1-2; 11 nucleotides match TRBD1. The V and J ends lost 6 bases and 5 bases, in that order; junction bases with no gene match: 9. Germline V gene sequence: CDR1 SGHNT, CDR2 YYREEE (reference sequence). The CDR3 loop spans 15 amino acids. As DNA, the CDR3 is TGTGCCAGCACGGAGCCTGGACAGGGGGCGTATGGCTACACCTTC. Translating it yields CASTEPGQGAYGYTF.

The chain couples TRBV7-9 to TRBJ1-1, with TRBD1 matching over 8 bases. V lost 5 bases and J lost 3; bases outside the gene matches: 5. Germline V gives CDR1 SEHNR, CDR2 FQNEAQ (reference sequence). The CDR3 runs 14 residues. CDR3 residues: CASSADRDDTEAFF. The CDR3, as DNA: TGTGCCAGCAGCGCGGACAGGGACGACACTGAAGCTTTCTTT.

In DNA form, the CDR3 reads TGTGCCAGCAGGATCCGGGACAGGCGCTACGAGCAGTACTTC. Protein sequence: CASRIRDRRYEQYF. This chain connects TRBV5-6 to TRBJ2-7, with 8 nucleotides matching TRBD1. V gave up 5 bases and J gave up 3 bases; unmatched junction bases: 7. This CDR3 is 14 amino acids long. CDR1 and CDR2 (germline): SGHDT, YYEEEE.

The V gene is TRBV7-2, the J gene TRBJ2-1; D is ambiguous. CDR1 and CDR2 from the germline V gene are SGHTA and FQGNSA. Trimming stripped 2 bases from V and 2 bases from J, with 16 bases between. This CDR3 region has 17 residues. The CDR3 region has the DNA TGTGCCAGCAGCTTACTTTTGTTGCAGCTCCCCTACAATGAGCAGTTCTTC. Translating it yields CASSLLLLQLPYNEQFF.

The chain has TRBV7-2 and TRBJ1-2; possibly TRBD1 for D (5 bases). CDR3 length: 13 amino acids. The germline V gene has CDR1 SGHTA and CDR2 FQGNSA. V gave up 1 base and J gave up 6 bases, with 9 bases separating them. This CDR3 is CASSLGGDNGYTF. CDR3 coding DNA: TGTGCCAGCAGCTTAGGGGGGGATAATGGCTACACCTTC.

The V gene is TRBV19, the J gene TRBJ1-1, with D possibly being TRBD1 (6 bases). CDR1 LNHDA and CDR2 SQIVND come from the germline V gene (reference sequence). Trimming shortened V by 6 bases and J by 3 bases, and 17 bases separated the two germline ends. The CDR3 consists of 15 residues. CDR3 amino acids: CASSRPTGKYTEAFF. DNA for the CDR3: TGTGCCAGTAGCAGACCGACAGGAAAGTACACTGAAGCTTTCTTT.